This T cell receptor (beta chain) came from a study of cytomegalovirus exposure and HLA in healthy donors. This CDR3 has 14 residues. The V gene lost 3 bases and the J gene lost 3 bases, with 11 bases spanning the gap. Germline V gives CDR1 KGHSH, CDR2 LQKENI. Use of 60 Vbeta and 13 Jbeta primers characterized the PCR. Assay used: immunoSEQ multiplex PCR; TCRdb lists only in-frame clones, some missing. Of over 65,000 clones in the sample, roughly 80% are singletons; the top ten hold approximately 2.3%. The sequenced sample consisted of PBMCs. The chain has TRBV18 and TRBJ1-2, with TRBD1 as a possible D gene (5 bases). This receptor was taken from a man aged 40-49 years in good health and CMV-seronegative. CDR3 sequence: CASSPPDNYYGYTF. For the CDR3, the DNA is TGTGCCAGCTCACCCCCGGACAACTACTATGGCTACACCTTC.